Presented here are 14 T cell receptor beta chains from one specimen sequenced in a study of spatial heterogeneity in lung cancer. Time point reported: blood at routine non-recurrence follow-up after resection. Researchers sequenced whole RNA taken from tumor, nontumor lung or frozen PBMC without sorting. MiXCR, run by TCRdb on the 5' RACE reads, gives a single entry per CDR3 protein. The data contain roughly 120,000 distinct CDR3 sequences, more than 10% of them singletons. The source material was PBMCs, sampled at follow-up. These receptors all stem from a male donor with early-stage non-small cell lung cancer.

CDR3 amino acids: CASQTDPGQTQHF. The CDR3 coding sequence is TGCGCCAGTCAGACGGACCCGGGTCAAACGCAGCATTTT. The gene calls are TRBV5-1 and TRBJ2-3; D unclear. The DNA end is a closer match to TRBJ1-5, so the J assignment may be wrong. The CDR3 is 13 amino acids. Looked up from germline, CDR1 is SGHRS and CDR2 is YFSETQ.

This clonotype occurred a few times. This chain links TRBV11-2 with TRBJ2-1; TRBD2 aligns across 10 bases. Germline loops: CDR1 SGHAT, CDR2 FQNNGV. There are 16 residues in the CDR3. Losses at the gene ends were 3 bases for V and 4 bases for J; bases not matched to a gene: 6. The CDR3, as DNA: TGTGCCAGCAGCTTCCGGACTAGCGGAGGATACAATGAGCAGTTCTTC. It is translated as CASSFRTSGGYNEQFF.

This clonotype was seen repeatedly, ten times or more. V is TRBV10-1 and J is TRBJ1-4, with a weak D call TRBD1 (5 bases). With 6 bases removed from V and 0 bases from J, the gap between germline ends came to 11 bases. Per germline, CDR1 WNHNN and CDR2 SYGVQD (reference sequence). The CDR3 covers 15 residues. The CDR3 is CASRGRIATNEKLFF. The CDR3 DNA reads as TGCGCCAGCAGGGGACGGATTGCAACTAATGAAAAACTGTTTTTT.

The chain couples TRBV28 to TRBJ1-2, with a tentative D call TRBD1 (5 bases). Germline assignment: CDR1 MDHEN and CDR2 SYDVKM. The CDR3 contains 11 residues. The V gene lost 3 bases and the J gene lost 12 bases, with 11 bases spanning the gap. CDR3 region: CASSLAGKHTF. The DNA of the CDR3 is TGTGCCAGCAGTTTGGCAGGGAAGCACACCTTC.

This sequence joins TRBV9 and TRBJ1-3, with 7 bases aligning to TRBD1. The CDR3 has 14 residues. Germline CDR1 is SGDLS and CDR2 is YYNGEE. V lost 3 bases, J lost 3 bases, and 3 bases stayed unmatched. CDR3 coding DNA: TGTGCCAGCAGCGCGACAGGGAGTGGAAACACCATATATTTT. This translates into CASSATGSGNTIYF.

This clonotype was detected many times. This chain joins TRBV10-3 and TRBJ1-6; possibly TRBD1 for D (6 bases). This CDR3 spans 17 amino acids. Germline assignment: CDR1 ENHRY and CDR2 SYGVKD. V lost 0 bases and J 0 bases, leaving 9 bases between the germline ends. The CDR3 protein is CAISESQGGSYNSPLHF. CDR3 nucleotide sequence: TGTGCCATCAGTGAGTCGCAAGGGGGCTCCTATAATTCACCCCTCCACTTT.

This clonotype turned up a few times. The chain joins TRBV19 to TRBJ1-2; D unclear. In germline, CDR1 is LNHDA, CDR2 SQIVND (reference sequence). V lost 7 bases and J lost 4, with 19 bases in between. There are 15 residues in the CDR3. CDR3 sequence reads: CASTLRSSPLYGYTF. CDR3 DNA sequence: TGTGCCAGTACCTTACGAAGTTCTCCTCTCTATGGCTACACCTTC.

The chain combines TRBV4-2 with TRBJ2-1; D may be TRBD1 (6 bases). Germline CDR1 reads LGHNA; CDR2 reads YNFKEQ. The CDR3 extends over 14 amino acids. The V end was cut by 7 bases, the J end by 5 bases, with 15 bases between. The CDR3 protein is CASMGSQGNNEQFF. CDR3 sequence (DNA): TGTGCCAGCATGGGCAGTCAGGGGAACAATGAGCAGTTCTTC.

This clonotype was counted a few times. The chain carries TRBV9 and TRBJ2-3; D gene ambiguous. V was trimmed by 7 bases and J by 1 base, leaving 13 bases between them. Germline V gene sequence: CDR1 SGDLS, CDR2 YYNGEE. The CDR3 has 14 residues. This chain's CDR3 is CASQKGSGTDTQYF. In nucleotides, the CDR3 is TGTGCCAGCCAAAAGGGTTCTGGCACAGATACGCAGTATTTT.

The genes are TRBV12-3 or TRBV12-4 and TRBJ2-1; a possible D gene is TRBD1 (5 bases). The CDR3 consists of 14 residues. Trimming removed 3 bases from V and 10 bases from J, with 16 bases in between. CDR3 region: CASSFTWTTKEQFF. In nucleotides, the CDR3 is TGTGCCAGCAGTTTCACCTGGACAACTAAAGAGCAGTTCTTC.

The chain is built from TRBV4-2 and TRBJ1-6, with 7 bases fitting TRBD1. CDR3 length equals 20 residues. Trimming cost V 0 bases and J 1 base; bases outside gene matches: 12. The germline V gene encodes CDR1 LGHNA and CDR2 YNFKEQ. DNA for the CDR3: TGTGCCAGCAGCCAAGATCTGCGGTCAGGGGGGGTGTCCTATAATTCACCCCTCCACTTT. It specifies CASSQDLRSGGVSYNSPLHF.

This clonotype appeared many times. The J gene is TRBJ2-4, the V gene TRBV28, with a tentative D call TRBD1 (6 bases). Trimming took off 5 bases at V and 0 bases at J, with 14 bases between the two ends. Looked up from germline, CDR1 is MDHEN and CDR2 is SYDVKM. This CDR3 spans 16 amino acids. The CDR3 loop reads CASSPMGHLAKNIQYF. In DNA, the CDR3 is TGTGCCAGCAGTCCAATGGGACACCTAGCCAAAAACATTCAGTACTTC.

This clonotype was recorded at least ten times. The J gene is TRBJ1-2, the V gene TRBV20-1, with D tentatively TRBD1 (5 bases). In germline, CDR1 is DFQATT, CDR2 SNEGSKA (reference sequence). The CDR3 consists of 15 residues. The V and J ends lost 0 bases and 6 bases respectively, with 17 bases between them. CDR3 sequence (DNA): TGCAGTGCTAGAGACAGGAGGACCCAGGGAAATGGCTACACCTTC. It encodes CSARDRRTQGNGYTF.

This clonotype was picked up many times. V is TRBV4-2 and J is TRBJ1-2; 8 nucleotides agree with TRBD1. The CDR3 has 14 residues. Per germline, CDR1 LGHNA and CDR2 YNFKEQ. The J segment lost 4 bases and the V segment lost 4 bases, leaving 5 bases of the junction unmatched. CDR3 in DNA: TGTGCCAGCAGCCCCGGACAGGGAGGCTATGGCTACACCTTC. Translating gives CASSPGQGGYGYTF.